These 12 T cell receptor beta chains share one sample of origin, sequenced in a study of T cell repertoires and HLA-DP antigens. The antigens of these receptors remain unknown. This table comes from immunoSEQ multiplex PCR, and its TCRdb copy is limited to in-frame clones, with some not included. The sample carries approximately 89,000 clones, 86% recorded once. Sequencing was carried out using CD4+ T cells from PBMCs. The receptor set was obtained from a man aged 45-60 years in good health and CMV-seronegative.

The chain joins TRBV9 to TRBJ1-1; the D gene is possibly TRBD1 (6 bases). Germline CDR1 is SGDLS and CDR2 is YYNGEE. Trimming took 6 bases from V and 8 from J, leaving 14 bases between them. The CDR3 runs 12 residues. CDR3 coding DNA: TGTGCCAGCACCCCAAGGACAGAAGAAGCTTTCTTT. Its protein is CASTPRTEEAFF.

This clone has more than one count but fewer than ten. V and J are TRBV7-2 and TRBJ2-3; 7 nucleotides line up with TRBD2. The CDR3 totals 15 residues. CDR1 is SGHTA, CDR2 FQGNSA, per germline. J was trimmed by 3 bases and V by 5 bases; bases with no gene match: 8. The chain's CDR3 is CASSQARRETDTQYF. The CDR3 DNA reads TGTGCCAGCAGCCAGGCTCGGCGGGAGACAGATACGCAGTATTTT.

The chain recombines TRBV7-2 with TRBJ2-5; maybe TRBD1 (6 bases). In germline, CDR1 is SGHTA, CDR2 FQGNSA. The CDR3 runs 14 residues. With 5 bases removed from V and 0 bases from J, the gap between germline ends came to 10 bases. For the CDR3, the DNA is TGTGCCAGCAGCACTAACAGGGACCAAGAGACCCAGTACTTC. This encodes CASSTNRDQETQYF.

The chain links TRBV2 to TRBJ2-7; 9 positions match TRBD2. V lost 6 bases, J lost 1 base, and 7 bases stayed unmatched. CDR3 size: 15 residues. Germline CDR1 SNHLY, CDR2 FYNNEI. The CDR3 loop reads CASRALAGESYEQYF. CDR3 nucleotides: TGTGCCAGCAGGGCCTTAGCGGGGGAATCCTACGAGCAGTACTTC.

CDR3 sequence: CASSQVAKNSPLHF. The CDR3 DNA reads as TGCGCCAGCAGCCAAGTGGCAAAAAATTCACCCCTCCACTTT. This chain links TRBV4-3 with TRBJ1-6; no clear D. The germline V gene has CDR1 LGHNA and CDR2 YSLEER. The CDR3 spans 14 residues. The germline V and J ends were trimmed by 1 base and 7 bases, with 8 bases remaining between them.

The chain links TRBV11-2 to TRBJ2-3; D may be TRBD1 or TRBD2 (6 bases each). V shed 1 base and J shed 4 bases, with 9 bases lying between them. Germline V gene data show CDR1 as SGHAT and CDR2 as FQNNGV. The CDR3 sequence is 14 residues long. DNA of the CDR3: TGTGCCAGCAGCTTAGGAGGGGGGCCAGATACGCAGTATTTT. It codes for CASSLGGGPDTQYF.

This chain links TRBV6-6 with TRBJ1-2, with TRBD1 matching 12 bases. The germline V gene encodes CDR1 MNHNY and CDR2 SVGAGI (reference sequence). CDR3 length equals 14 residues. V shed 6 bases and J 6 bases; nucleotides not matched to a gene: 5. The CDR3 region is CASRGDRGLNGYTF. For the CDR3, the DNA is TGTGCCAGCAGGGGGGACAGGGGGCTTAATGGCTACACCTTC.

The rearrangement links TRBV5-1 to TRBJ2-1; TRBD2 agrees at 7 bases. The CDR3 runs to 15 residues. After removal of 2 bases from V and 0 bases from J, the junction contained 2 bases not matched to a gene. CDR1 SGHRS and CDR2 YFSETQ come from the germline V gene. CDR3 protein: CASSLAGSSYNEQFF. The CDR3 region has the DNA TGCGCCAGCAGCTTAGCGGGGAGCTCCTACAATGAGCAGTTCTTC.

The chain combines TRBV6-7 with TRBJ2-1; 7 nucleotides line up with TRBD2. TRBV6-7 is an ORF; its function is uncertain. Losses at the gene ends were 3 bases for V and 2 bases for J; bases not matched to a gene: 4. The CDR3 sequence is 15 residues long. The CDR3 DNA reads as TGTGCCAGCAGTTATTCGCGGGAGCCCTACAATGAGCAGTTCTTC. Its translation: CASSYSREPYNEQFF.

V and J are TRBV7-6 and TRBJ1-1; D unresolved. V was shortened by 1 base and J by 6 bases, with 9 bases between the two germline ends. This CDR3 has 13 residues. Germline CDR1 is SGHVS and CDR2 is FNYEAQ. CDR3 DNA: TGTGCCAGCAGCTTAGAAAGGGCTTCTGAAGCTTTCTTT. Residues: CASSLERASEAFF. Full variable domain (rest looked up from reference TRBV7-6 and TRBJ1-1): GAGVSQSPRYKVTKRGQDVALRCDPISGHVSLYWYRQALGQGPEFLTYFNYEAQQDKSGLPNDRFSAERPEGSISTLTIQRTEQRDSAMYRCASSLERASEAFFGQGTRLTVV.

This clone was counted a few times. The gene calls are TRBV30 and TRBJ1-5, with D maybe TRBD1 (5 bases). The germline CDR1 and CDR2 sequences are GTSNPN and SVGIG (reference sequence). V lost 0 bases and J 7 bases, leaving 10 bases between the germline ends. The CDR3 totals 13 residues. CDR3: CAWSVSRDQPQHF. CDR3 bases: TGTGCCTGGAGTGTAAGCAGGGACCAGCCCCAGCATTTT.

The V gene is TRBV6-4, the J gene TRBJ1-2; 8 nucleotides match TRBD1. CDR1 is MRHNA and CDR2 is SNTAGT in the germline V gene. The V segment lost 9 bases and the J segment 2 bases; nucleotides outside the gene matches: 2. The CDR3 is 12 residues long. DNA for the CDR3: TGTGCCAGTCGGGACAGGAACTATGGCTACACCTTC. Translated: CASRDRNYGYTF.